This is a list of T cell receptor beta chains from one sample in a study of cytomegalovirus exposure and HLA in healthy donors. Method: immunoSEQ multiplex PCR; TCRdb's copy keeps in-frame clones and lacks some. The table has about 60,000 clones, about two thirds seen once. What was sequenced was PBMCs. Receptors originate from a woman in her fifties or sixties in good health and CMV-seropositive. Both conserved end residues are part of each CDR3. The D gene is left open where the match is weak. Size tells how often a clone was seen (once, few, many) or the class of an expanded clone, and some rows leave it out.

TRBD1,TRBJ2-2,once,TRBV4-3,CASSQLTGGINGELFF,TGCGCCAGCAGCCAATTGACAGGGGGCATTAACGGGGAGCTGTTTTTT
TRBD1,TRBJ2-7,once,TRBV5-1,CASSLEGQGSYEQYF,TGCGCCAGCAGCTTGGAGGGACAGGGGAGCTACGAGCAGTACTTC
.,TRBJ2-7,.,TRBV27,CASRHRDTNYEQYF,TGTGCCAGCAGACACCGGGACACCAACTACGAGCAGTACTTC
.,TRBJ2-7,once,TRBV9,CASSRSGGTHSYEQYF,TGTGCCAGCAGCCGATCGGGCGGGACGCACTCCTACGAGCAGTACTTC
.,TRBJ2-7,.,TRBV19,CASSPTTGPGEQYF,TGTGCCAGTAGCCCCACGACAGGCCCTGGAGAGCAGTACTTC
TRBD1,TRBJ2-7,.,TRBV6-5,CASSYGTGGHEQYF,TGTGCCAGCAGTTACGGGACAGGGGGTCACGAGCAGTACTTC
TRBD1,TRBJ2-7,.,TRBV6-1,CASSEGQPHYEQYF,TGTGCCAGCAGTGAGGGACAGCCACACTACGAGCAGTACTTC
TRBD2,TRBJ2-2,.,TRBV5-1,CASSLGGTSPNTGELFF,TGCGCCAGCAGCTTGGGGGGGACTAGCCCCAACACCGGGGAGCTGTTTTTT
.,TRBJ1-5,once,TRBV10-3,CAISEAGPDQPQHF,TGTGCCATCAGTGAGGCAGGCCCCGATCAGCCCCAGCATTTT
.,TRBJ1-3,few,TRBV7-2,CASSLGRSTGNTIYF,TGTGCCAGCAGCTTAGGCAGATCAACTGGAAACACCATATATTTT
.,TRBJ1-1,.,TRBV18,CASSPPMGQTNTEAFF,TGTGCCAGCTCACCTCCGATGGGACAAACGAACACTGAAGCTTTCTTT
.,TRBJ2-5,.,TRBV27,CASARRVQETQYF,TGTGCCAGCGCTAGGCGGGTACAAGAGACCCAGTACTTC
TRBD2,TRBJ2-1,once,TRBV10-3,CAIRTGTSGGENEQFF,TGTGCCATCAGAACCGGGACTAGCGGGGGGGAAAATGAGCAGTTCTTC
.,TRBJ1-1,few,TRBV18,CASSPQEVGTEAFF,TGTGCCAGCTCACCACAGGAGGTTGGCACTGAAGCTTTCTTT
.,TRBJ1-6,few,TRBV5-5,CASRPSGSGSVSPLHF,TGTGCCAGCAGGCCATCAGGGTCAGGTTCGGTTTCACCCCTCCACTTT
TRBD1,TRBJ2-7,.,TRBV29-1,CSVIGTGGSISYEQYF,TGCAGCGTCATAGGGACAGGGGGCTCGATCTCCTACGAGCAGTACTTC
.,TRBJ1-3,.,TRBV9,CASMSYSGNTIYF,TGTGCCAGCATGAGTTACTCTGGAAACACCATATATTTT
TRBD2,TRBJ2-5,.,TRBV29-1,CSVDNLIGAGGWETQYF,TGCAGCGTTGATAACCTCATCGGAGCGGGGGGATGGGAGACCCAGTACTTC
TRBD1,TRBJ2-5,.,TRBV19,CATLLQGTKETQYF,TGTGCCACCCTGTTACAGGGGACAAAAGAGACCCAGTACTTC
TRBD1,TRBJ1-2,.,TRBV7-2,CASSLLKGAGGYTF,TGTGCCAGCAGCTTACTAAAGGGGGCGGGTGGCTACACCTTC
.,TRBJ1-1,.,TRBV7-9,CASSSRELGVAFF,TGTGCCAGCAGCTCTCGGGAATTGGGTGTCGCTTTCTTT
.,TRBJ2-2,few,TRBV7-9,CASSLYRETGELFF,TGTGCCAGCAGCCTATACAGGGAAACCGGGGAGCTGTTTTTT
TRBD2,TRBJ2-1,.,TRBV4-3,CASSQDLWGSAGGSYNEQFF,TGCGCCAGCAGCCAAGATCTTTGGGGGTCAGCGGGGGGCTCCTACAATGAGCAGTTCTTC
TRBD1,TRBJ1-4,few,TRBV4-3,CASSPLGTGDGEKLFF,TGCGCCAGCAGCCCCTTAGGAACAGGGGATGGTGAAAAACTGTTTTTT
TRBD2,TRBJ2-7,.,TRBV5-1,CASSLVAGEWSEQYF,TGCGCCAGCAGCTTGGTAGCGGGGGAGTGGTCCGAGCAGTACTTC
.,TRBJ1-4,.,TRBV18,CASSTTGRDEKLFF,TGTGCCAGCTCAACTACAGGGCGGGATGAAAAACTGTTTTTT
TRBD1,TRBJ1-6,.,TRBV9,CASSAGQGGNSPLHF,TGTGCCAGCAGCGCTGGACAGGGGGGAAATTCACCCCTCCACTTT
TRBD1,TRBJ1-6,.,TRBV18,CASSPRTGDNSPLHF,TGTGCCAGCTCACCTAGGACAGGGGATAATTCACCCCTCCACTTT
.,TRBJ2-3,.,TRBV6-5,CATGRTVTDTQYF,TGTGCCACCGGCCGGACAGTCACAGATACGCAGTATTTT
.,TRBJ1-4,.,TRBV15,CATSREANEKLFF,TGTGCCACCAGCAGAGAGGCAAATGAAAAACTGTTTTTT
.,TRBJ1-5,once,TRBV28,CVSEAFADQPQHF,TGTGTATCCGAGGCCTTTGCTGATCAGCCCCAGCATTTT
.,TRBJ1-2,once,TRBV19,CARLSSSGSYGYTF,TGTGCCAGACTGTCCTCCTCAGGCAGCTATGGCTACACCTTC
.,TRBJ2-3,.,TRBV27,CASRPQGTVLTTDTQYF,TGTGCCAGCAGACCACAGGGAACCGTCCTAACCACAGATACGCAGTATTTT
TRBD1,TRBJ1-2,.,TRBV4-3,CASSQLGGQRSYGYTF,TGCGCCAGCAGCCAACTGGGGGGACAGAGAAGCTATGGCTACACCTTC
.,TRBJ2-7,.,TRBV5-4,CASSPSWGVSSYEQYF,TGTGCCAGCAGCCCTTCCTGGGGGGTTAGCTCCTACGAGCAGTACTTC
.,TRBJ1-6,.,TRBV4-3,CASSQDPGLSPNSPLHF,TGCGCCAGCAGCCAAGATCCAGGCTTAAGTCCTAATTCACCCCTCCACTTT
.,TRBJ2-7,.,TRBV18,CASSPGQFYEQYF,TGTGCCAGCTCACCTGGACAGTTCTACGAGCAGTACTTC
.,TRBJ1-5,.,TRBV5-5,CASSLGRGYSNQPQHF,TGTGCCAGCAGCTTGGGACGGGGATATAGCAATCAGCCCCAGCATTTT
.,TRBJ1-2,.,TRBV6-5,CASSYSYQGLYGYTF,TGTGCCAGCAGTTACTCGTACCAGGGACTCTATGGCTACACCTTC
TRBD1,TRBJ1-5,.,TRBV19,CASREGQGVGQPQHF,TGTGCCAGTAGAGAGGGACAGGGGGTTGGTCAGCCCCAGCATTTT
.,TRBJ2-2,.,TRBV9,CASSVQSQTNTGELFF,TGTGCCAGCAGCGTACAGTCACAGACGAACACCGGGGAGCTGTTTTTT
TRBD1,TRBJ1-4,.,TRBV6-6,CASSYGTGGEEKLFF,TGTGCCAGCAGTTATGGGACAGGGGGGGAAGAAAAACTGTTTTTT
.,TRBJ2-3,.,TRBV9,CASSPQGLLTDTQYF,TGTGCCAGCAGCCCACAGGGCTTACTCACAGATACGCAGTATTTT
TRBD1,TRBJ1-2,.,TRBV6-1,CASSQGAGYGYTF,TGTGCCAGCTCTCAGGGGGCGGGGTATGGCTACACCTTC